Included here is one TCR beta chain sequence, with context. What it binds is unknown. This sample is drawn from a study of T cells after yellow fever vaccination. Whole-study findings and limits: The study found a weaker secondary response that peaked faster, day 5 versus 15.

Deletions cut 3 bases from V and 11 bases from J, with 13 bases between. There are 12 residues in the CDR3. The V gene's germline CDR1 is SGHNT and CDR2 YENEEA. It was through 5'RACE template switching that TCR cDNA was made, with a universal primer site and UMIs added. One entry per CDR3 protein, called by TCRdb with MiXCR from the 5' RACE reads. The sample holds roughly 340,000 distinct CDR3 sequences; 3% to 4.5% are singletons and the top ten take roughly a quarter. The chain carries TRBV11-3 and TRBJ1-1; D possibly corresponds to TRBD1 (5 bases). The TCR sequence derives from a man aged 18-30 years who received the YFV17D yellow fever vaccine. Material: PBMCs, obtained 5 days after the yellow fever booster vaccination. The CDR3 here is CASSFTAGWAFF. CDR3 DNA sequence: TGTGCCAGCAGCTTTACAGCAGGGTGGGCTTTCTTT.